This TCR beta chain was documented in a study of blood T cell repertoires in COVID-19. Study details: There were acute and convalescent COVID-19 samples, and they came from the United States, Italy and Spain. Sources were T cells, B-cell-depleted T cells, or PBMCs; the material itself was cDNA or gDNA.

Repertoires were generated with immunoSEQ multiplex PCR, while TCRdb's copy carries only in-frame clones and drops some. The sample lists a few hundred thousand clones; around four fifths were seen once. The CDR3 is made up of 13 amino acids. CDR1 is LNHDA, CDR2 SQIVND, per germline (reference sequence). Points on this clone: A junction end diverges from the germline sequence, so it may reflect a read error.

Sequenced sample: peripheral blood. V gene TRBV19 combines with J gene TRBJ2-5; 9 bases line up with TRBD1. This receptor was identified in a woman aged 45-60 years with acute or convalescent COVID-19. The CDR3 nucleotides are TGTGCCAGCTCGCCAACAGGGGGCGAGAGCCAGTACTTC. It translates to CASSPTGGESQYF.